This T cell receptor (beta chain) was sequenced for a study of blood T cells in healthy people across ages. The authors ran a second PCR of roughly 6 to 12 cycles using a sample-barcoded 5' primer and a J-beta primer mix. TCRdb ran MiXCR on the 5' RACE reads and lists one entry per CDR3 protein. The repertoire holds more than 600,000 distinct CDR3 sequences, with 20% to 25% as singletons. The length of the CDR3 is 13 residues. Trimming shortened V by 5 bases and J by 7 bases, and 12 bases separated the two germline ends. Germline CDR1 reads PRHDT; CDR2 reads FYEKMQ (reference sequence). This clonotype has only a few counts. These same data were also listed under a study on T cells of mothers and their children.

What was sequenced was blood. The sequence came from a boy aged 5-17 years in good health. The gene calls are TRBV13 and TRBJ2-1; TRBD1 might be the D (6 bases). The CDR3 nucleotides read TGTGCCAGCAGCCGGACAGATCGGAATGAGCAGTTCTTC. Its protein is CASSRTDRNEQFF.